This T cell receptor (beta chain) was found in a study of T-cell reconstitution after alpha-beta-depleted transplantation in children (TCRdb year 2016). About the full investigation: T-cell immune reconstitution after TCRalphabeta/CD19-depleted allogeneic hematopoietic cell transplantation in children was quantitatively tracked in the study by means of TCR repertoire profiling.

A distance of 24 bases separates the germline ends of V and J, which lose 5 bases and 16 bases respectively. Including cysteine and phenylalanine, the CDR3 has 14 amino acids. The entry retains the CDR3 DNA only, 42 bases that are in frame from base 1. According to the germline V gene (reference sequence), CDR1 reads SEHNR and CDR2 reads FQNEAQ. Library method: PCR. Sequenced using an Illumina HiSeq 2500. Molecular barcoding was employed in the preparation of TCR libraries, with unique molecular identifiers being used to normalize TCRbeta repertoire quantification. The public reads were quality trimmed at Q25 with fastp and then assembled into clones with MiXCR by TCRdb, keeping productive beta chains. Each entry merges the rows of one CDR3 protein and shows their most common DNA and genes. Recorded for this sample are about 610,000 distinct CDR3 sequences; 10% to 13% of them occurred a single time. The top ten clonotypes cover less than 5% of the sample.

This clonotype was seen a handful of times. The clone's antigen remains unknown. Nothing much larger sits one base from this clone, and base qualities are not available. Recombination connected TRBV7-9 to TRBJ2-1, and possibly TRBD2, on 6 matching bases. The sequenced sample was PBMCs from the stem cell graft donor, obtained from the stem cell graft. This clonotype was sampled from a human donor who donated a stem cell graft to a child with acute myeloid leukemia. The CDR3 reads as follows: CASSLTETSWVHFF. The bases are TGTGCCAGCAGCCTAACCGAGACTAGTTGGGTTCATTTCTTC.